The clone carrying this T cell receptor (beta chain) was observed a handful of times. These data belong to a study of OX40 agonist ivuxolimab in advanced cancers. Assay: immunoSEQ multiplex PCR; the TCRdb copy retains only in-frame clones and omits some. Of about 110,000 clones listed, 91% are singletons. V was pared by 6 bases and J by 4 bases, with 9 bases of the junction left unmatched. Germline V gene sequence: CDR1 SGHDT, CDR2 YYEEEE. The length of the CDR3 is 15 residues. The source was CD4+ or CD8+ T cells sorted from blood, collected in a trial of the OX40 agonist ivuxolimab. This rearrangement joins TRBV5-6 to TRBJ1-2, with 10 bases matching TRBD1. This sequence was found in an adult with an advanced solid tumor such as melanoma, head and neck, liver or kidney cancer. CDR3 nucleotide sequence: TGTGCCAGCACTCCCCCGGGACAGGGGACCTATGGCTACACCTTC. Its protein is CASTPPGQGTYGYTF.